This T cell receptor (beta chain) was recovered during a study of lymphopenia after photon versus proton radiotherapy. Broader study findings: Post-nadir diversity loss with photons came from oligoclonal expansion, particularly CD8+ Temra cells. A bigger post-nadir fall in TCR diversity correlated inversely with survival time in deceased patients.

The data were produced by immunoSEQ multiplex PCR, yet TCRdb's version contains in-frame clones alone and is incomplete. The sample lists 77,000 or so clones, more than 70% occurring once. This clone was recorded a few times. No antigen is known for it. The sequencing here drew on peripheral blood, taken from a patient treated with proton-based radiotherapy. The TCR originated in a man aged 55 to 70 with pancreatic cancer.

The CDR3 reads CASSFGTGEQYF. The CDR3 nucleotides are TGTGCCAGCAGCTTCGGGACAGGGGAGCAGTACTTC. The V call is TRBV7-9, the J call TRBJ2-7; 9 nucleotides align to TRBD1. This CDR3 is 12 amino acids long. The junction had 1 base not matched to a gene; V was cut back by 3 bases and J by 7 bases. Germline V gene lookup returns CDR1 SEHNR and CDR2 FQNEAQ (reference sequence).